A single sample gave rise to the 12 T cell receptor beta chains below, sequenced in a study of cytomegalovirus exposure and HLA in healthy donors. The PCR contained 60 Vbeta and 13 Jbeta primers. Method: immunoSEQ multiplex PCR; TCRdb's copy keeps in-frame clones and lacks some. The top ten clones hold roughly 2.2% of a sample with 150,000 to 200,000 clones, 70% to 90% of them seen once. What was sequenced was PBMCs. The source of these receptors is a man aged 18 to 35 in good health and CMV-seropositive.

V and J are TRBV12-5 and TRBJ1-1, with D perhaps matching TRBD1 (6 bases). The CDR3 is made up of 15 amino acids. Germline V CDR1 and CDR2: LGHNT, FRNRAP. Trimming left V 5 bases short and J 4 bases short, with 17 bases between. Written as DNA, the CDR3 is TGTGCTAGTGGTCAGAACAGGGCGTCGGCCACTGAAGCTTTCTTT. This translates into CASGQNRASATEAFF.

The chain combines TRBV5-4 with TRBJ2-1, with a possible D match to TRBD2 (6 bases). CDR3 length: 14 residues. V dropped 0 bases and J dropped 9 bases, with 13 bases sitting between them. CDR1 SGHNT and CDR2 YYREEE come from the germline V gene (reference sequence). CDR3 protein: CASSLELLGGEQFF. The CDR3 DNA reads TGTGCCAGCAGCTTGGAACTATTGGGGGGTGAGCAGTTCTTC. The full variable domain, its missing parts supplied by reference TRBV5-4 and TRBJ2-1, is ETGVTQSPTHLIKTRGQQVTLRCSSQSGHNTVSWYQQALGQGPQFIFQYYREEENGRGNFPPRFSGLQFPNYSSELNVNALELDDSALYLCASSLELLGGEQFFGPGTRLTVL.

On this clone: The junction and the germline gene differ at one end; a read error may be behind it. The genes are TRBV4-3 and TRBJ2-2; tentative D call: TRBD1 (7 bases). CDR3 length: 15 residues. Germline CDR1 is LGHNA and CDR2 is YSLEER. The DNA for the CDR3 is TGCGCCAGCAGCCAAGGGCAGGGGGGCACCGGGGAGCCGTTTTTT. Translating it yields CASSQGQGGTGEPFF.

The CDR3 DNA reads as TGTGCCAGCAGCGTACGGGGGGGCGTAGACACTGAAGCTTTCTTT. Encoded protein: CASSVRGGVDTEAFF. The chain uses TRBV9 and TRBJ1-1; tentative D call: TRBD1 (6 bases). Between the trimmed V and J ends, which lost 1 base and 3 bases, there was a span of 13 bases. The V gene's germline CDR1 is SGDLS and CDR2 YYNGEE. This CDR3 contains 15 residues.

The chain is built from TRBV9 and TRBJ2-3; a weak D match, TRBD2 (6 bases). The CDR3 is 17 residues long. The ends were cut back, 5 bases at V and 0 bases at J, with 19 bases in the middle. CDR1 and CDR2 (germline): SGDLS, YYNGEE. CDR3 region: CASSWGVAVTSTDTQYF. The DNA of the CDR3 is TGTGCCAGCAGTTGGGGGGTAGCGGTGACTAGCACAGATACGCAGTATTTT.

V gene TRBV7-9 combines with J gene TRBJ1-2, with TRBD1 identical over 7 bases. Germline CDR1 SEHNR, CDR2 FQNEAQ (reference sequence). This CDR3 region has 17 residues. V lost 7 bases, J lost 2 bases, and 16 bases stayed unmatched. The CDR3 region is CASTVGGPGRANYGYTF. The CDR3 region has the DNA TGTGCCAGCACAGTAGGGGGCCCCGGGCGGGCGAACTATGGCTACACCTTC.

The rearrangement links TRBV5-4 to TRBJ1-1; TRBD1 might be the D (6 bases). Germline V lookup: CDR1 SGHNT, CDR2 YYREEE (reference sequence). This CDR3 comprises 12 residues. Trimming pared 4 bases from V and 10 bases from J, leaving 14 bases between. CDR3 in amino acids: CASSPQGSGAFF. The CDR3, as DNA: TGTGCCAGCAGCCCCCAGGGGAGTGGAGCTTTCTTT.

The chain carries TRBV7-2 and TRBJ2-1; D call uncertain. This CDR3 has 12 residues. V was shortened by 10 bases and J by 6 bases, with 13 bases between the two germline ends. Germline CDR1 SGHTA, CDR2 FQGNSA. This chain's CDR3 is CATTRVVNEQFF. The CDR3 DNA is TGTGCCACCACACGGGTAGTCAATGAGCAGTTCTTC.

The chain couples TRBV6-1 to TRBJ2-7; TRBD1 agrees at 7 bases. Germline trimming cut 6 bases from V and 4 bases from J; bases unmatched to any gene: 9. The CDR3 runs to 14 residues. Germline CDR1 MNHNS, CDR2 SASEGT. The CDR3 protein is CASSQGGTGYEQYF. CDR3 nucleotide sequence: TGTGCCAGCAGCCAAGGGGGCACCGGTTACGAGCAGTACTTC.

This clone was observed a few times. This rearrangement joins TRBV12-5 to TRBJ1-1; the D gene is possibly TRBD1 (5 bases). V was clipped by 6 bases and J by 4 bases, with 18 bases between them. The germline gives CDR1 LGHNT, CDR2 FRNRAP. The CDR3 spans 15 residues. CDR3 region: CASGAVGGKSTEAFF. Written as DNA, the CDR3 is TGTGCTAGTGGGGCAGTTGGGGGGAAGAGCACTGAAGCTTTCTTT.

The chain is built from TRBV7-9 and TRBJ1-4; 7 positions match TRBD1. In germline, CDR1 is SEHNR, CDR2 FQNEAQ (reference sequence). The CDR3 is made up of 15 amino acids. The J segment lost 7 bases and the V segment lost 3 bases, leaving 8 bases of the junction unmatched. CDR3 bases: TGTGCCAGCAGCTTGGTAGGGGGCGGAGGTGAAAAACTGTTTTTT. Its translation: CASSLVGGGGEKLFF.

This chain connects TRBV4-3 to TRBJ2-5, with TRBD2 identical over 14 bases. Germline V gives CDR1 LGHNA, CDR2 YSLEER. Trimming cost V 4 bases and J 4 bases; bases outside gene matches: 2. The CDR3 contains 15 residues. The CDR3 DNA sequence: TGCGCCAGCAGCCGACTAGCGGGGGGGCGAGAGACCCAGTACTTC. This encodes CASSRLAGGRETQYF.